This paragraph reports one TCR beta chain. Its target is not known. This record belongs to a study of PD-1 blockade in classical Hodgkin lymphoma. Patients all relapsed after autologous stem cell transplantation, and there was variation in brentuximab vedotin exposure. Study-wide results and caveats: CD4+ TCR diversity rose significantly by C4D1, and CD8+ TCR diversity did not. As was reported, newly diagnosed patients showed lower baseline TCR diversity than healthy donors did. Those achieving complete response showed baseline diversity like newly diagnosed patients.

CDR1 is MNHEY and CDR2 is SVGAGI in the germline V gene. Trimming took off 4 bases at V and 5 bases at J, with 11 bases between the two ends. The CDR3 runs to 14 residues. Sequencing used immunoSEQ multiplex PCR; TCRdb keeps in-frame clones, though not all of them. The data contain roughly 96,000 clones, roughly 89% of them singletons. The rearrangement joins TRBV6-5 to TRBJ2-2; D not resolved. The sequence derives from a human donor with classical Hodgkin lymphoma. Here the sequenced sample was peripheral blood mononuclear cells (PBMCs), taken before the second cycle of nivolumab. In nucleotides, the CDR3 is TGTGCCAGCAGTTTATTCGTGAAGACCGGGGAGCTGTTTTTT. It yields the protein CASSLFVKTGELFF.